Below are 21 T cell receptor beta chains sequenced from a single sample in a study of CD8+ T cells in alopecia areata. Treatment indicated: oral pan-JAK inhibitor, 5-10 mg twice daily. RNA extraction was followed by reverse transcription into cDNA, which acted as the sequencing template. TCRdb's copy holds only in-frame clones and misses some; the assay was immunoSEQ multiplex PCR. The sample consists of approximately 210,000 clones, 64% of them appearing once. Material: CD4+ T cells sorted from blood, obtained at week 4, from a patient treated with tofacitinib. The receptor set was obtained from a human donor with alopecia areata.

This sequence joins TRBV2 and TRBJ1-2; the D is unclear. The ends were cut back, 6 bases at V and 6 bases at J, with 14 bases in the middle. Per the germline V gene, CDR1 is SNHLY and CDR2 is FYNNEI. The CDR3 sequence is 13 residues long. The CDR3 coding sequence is TGTGCCAGCAGATGGCAGGTCCAAAATGGCTACACCTTC. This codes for CASRWQVQNGYTF.

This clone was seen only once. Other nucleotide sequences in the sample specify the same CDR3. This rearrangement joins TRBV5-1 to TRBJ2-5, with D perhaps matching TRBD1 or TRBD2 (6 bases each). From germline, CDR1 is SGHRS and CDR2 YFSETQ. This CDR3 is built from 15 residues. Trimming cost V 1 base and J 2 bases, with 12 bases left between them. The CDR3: CASSLREGGQETQYF. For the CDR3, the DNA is TGCGCCAGCAGCTTGCGTGAGGGGGGACAAGAGACCCAGTACTTC.

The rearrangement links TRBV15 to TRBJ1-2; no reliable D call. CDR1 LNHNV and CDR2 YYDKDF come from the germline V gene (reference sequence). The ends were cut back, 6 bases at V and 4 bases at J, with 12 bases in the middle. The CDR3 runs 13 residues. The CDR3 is CATSVDGLYGYTF. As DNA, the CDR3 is TGTGCCACCAGTGTGGACGGCCTCTATGGCTACACCTTC.

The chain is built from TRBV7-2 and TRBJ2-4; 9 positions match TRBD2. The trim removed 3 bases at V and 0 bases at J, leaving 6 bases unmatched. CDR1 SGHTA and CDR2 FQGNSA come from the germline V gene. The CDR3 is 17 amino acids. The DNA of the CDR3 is TGTGCCAGCAGCTTCCTAGCGGGGTCCCTAGCCAAAAACATTCAGTACTTC. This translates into CASSFLAGSLAKNIQYF.

The CDR3 loop is CAWSVGGLTDTQYF. The CDR3 nucleotides are TGTGCCTGGAGTGTTGGGGGCCTCACAGATACGCAGTATTTT. The rearrangement uses TRBV30 and TRBJ2-3; D possibly corresponds to TRBD1 (6 bases). This CDR3 is built from 14 residues. Germline CDR1 GTSNPN, CDR2 SVGIG (reference sequence). Trimming left V 0 bases short and J 2 bases short, with 9 bases between.

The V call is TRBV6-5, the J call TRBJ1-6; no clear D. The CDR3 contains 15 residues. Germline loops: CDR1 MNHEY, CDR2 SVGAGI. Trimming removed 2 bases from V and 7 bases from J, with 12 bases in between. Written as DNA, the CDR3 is TGTGCCAGCAGTTACGGGCAGGAGAGGAATTCACCCCTCCACTTT. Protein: CASSYGQERNSPLHF.

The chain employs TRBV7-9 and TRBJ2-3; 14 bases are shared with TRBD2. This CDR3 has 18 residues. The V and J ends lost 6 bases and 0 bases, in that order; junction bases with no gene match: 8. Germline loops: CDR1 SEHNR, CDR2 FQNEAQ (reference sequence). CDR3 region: CASSSGTSGGRSTDTQYF. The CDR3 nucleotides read TGTGCCAGCAGTTCCGGGACTAGCGGGGGCCGTAGCACAGATACGCAGTATTTT.

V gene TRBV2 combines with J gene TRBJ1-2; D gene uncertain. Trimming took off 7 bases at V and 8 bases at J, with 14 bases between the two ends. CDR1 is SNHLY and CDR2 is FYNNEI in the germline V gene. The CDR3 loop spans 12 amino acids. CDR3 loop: CASTKGQGGYTF. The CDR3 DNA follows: TGTGCCAGCACTAAAGGGCAAGGAGGCTACACCTTC.

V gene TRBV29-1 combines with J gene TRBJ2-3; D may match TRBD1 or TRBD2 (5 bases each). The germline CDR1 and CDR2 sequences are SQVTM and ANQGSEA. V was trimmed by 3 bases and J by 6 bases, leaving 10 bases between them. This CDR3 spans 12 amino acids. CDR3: CSVDVREDTQYF. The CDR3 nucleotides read TGCAGCGTTGATGTCAGGGAGGATACGCAGTATTTT.

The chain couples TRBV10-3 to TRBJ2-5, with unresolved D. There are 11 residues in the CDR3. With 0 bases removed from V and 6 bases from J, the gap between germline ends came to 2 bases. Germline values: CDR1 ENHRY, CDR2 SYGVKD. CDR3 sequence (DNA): TGTGCCATCAGTGAGTCTCAGACCCAGTACTTC. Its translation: CAISESQTQYF.

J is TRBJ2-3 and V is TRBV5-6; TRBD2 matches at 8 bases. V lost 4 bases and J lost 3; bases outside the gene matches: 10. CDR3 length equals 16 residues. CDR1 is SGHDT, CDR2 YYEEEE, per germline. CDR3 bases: TGTGCCAGCAGCGCGATCCGAGCGGGGGAGACAGATACGCAGTATTTT. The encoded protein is CASSAIRAGETDTQYF.

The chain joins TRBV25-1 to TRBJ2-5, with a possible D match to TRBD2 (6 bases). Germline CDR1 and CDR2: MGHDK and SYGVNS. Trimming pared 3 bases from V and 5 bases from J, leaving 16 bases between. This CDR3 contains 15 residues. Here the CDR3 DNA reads TGTGCCAGCAGTGATGCGGGGTCCCTCCCGGAGACCCAGTACTTC. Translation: CASSDAGSLPETQYF. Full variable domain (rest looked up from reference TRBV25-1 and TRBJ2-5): EADIYQTPRYLVIGTGKKITLECSQTMGHDKMYWYQQDPGMELHLIHYSYGVNSTEKGDLSSESTVSRIRTEHFPLTLESARPSHTSQYLCASSDAGSLPETQYFGPGTRLLVL.

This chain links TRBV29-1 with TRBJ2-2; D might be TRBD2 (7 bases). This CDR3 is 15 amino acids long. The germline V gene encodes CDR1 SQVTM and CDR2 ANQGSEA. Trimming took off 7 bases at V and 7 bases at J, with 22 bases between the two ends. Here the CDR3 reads CSASTGGRGNGELFF. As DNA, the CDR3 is TGCAGCGCCAGCACCGGGGGGCGCGGAAACGGGGAGCTGTTTTTT.

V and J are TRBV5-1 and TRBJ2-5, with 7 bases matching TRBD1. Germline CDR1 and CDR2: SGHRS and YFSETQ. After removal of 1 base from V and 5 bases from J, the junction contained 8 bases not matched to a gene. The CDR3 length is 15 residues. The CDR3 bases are TGCGCCAGCAGCTTGTTATCAGGGGGAGCGGAGACCCAGTACTTC. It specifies CASSLLSGGAETQYF. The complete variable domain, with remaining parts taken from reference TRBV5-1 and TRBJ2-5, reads KAGVTQTPRYLIKTRGQQVTLSCSPISGHRSVSWYQQTPGQGLQFLFEYFSETQRNKGNFPGRFSGRQFSNSRSEMNVSTLELGDSALYLCASSLLSGGAETQYFGPGTRLLVL.

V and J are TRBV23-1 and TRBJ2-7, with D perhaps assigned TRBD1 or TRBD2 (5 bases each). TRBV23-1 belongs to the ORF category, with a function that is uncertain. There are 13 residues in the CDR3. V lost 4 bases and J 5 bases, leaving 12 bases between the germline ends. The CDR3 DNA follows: TGCGCCAGCAGTCCTGATAGAGGGGACGAGCAGTACTTC. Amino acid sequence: CASSPDRGDEQYF.

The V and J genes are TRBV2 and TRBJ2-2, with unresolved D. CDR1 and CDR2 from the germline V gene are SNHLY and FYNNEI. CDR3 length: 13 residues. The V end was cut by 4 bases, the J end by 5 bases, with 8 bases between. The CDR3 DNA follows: TGTGCCAGCAGTGTTCGGTATACCGGGGAGCTGTTTTTT. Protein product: CASSVRYTGELFF.

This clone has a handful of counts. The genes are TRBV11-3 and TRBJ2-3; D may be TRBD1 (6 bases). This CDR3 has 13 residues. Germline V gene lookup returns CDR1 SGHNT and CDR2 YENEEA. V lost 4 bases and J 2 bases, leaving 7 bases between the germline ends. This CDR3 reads CASSYRVTDTQYF. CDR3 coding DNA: TGTGCCAGCAGCTACAGGGTCACAGATACGCAGTATTTT. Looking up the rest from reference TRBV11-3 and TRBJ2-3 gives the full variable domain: EAGVVQSPRYKIIEKKQPVAFWCNPISGHNTLYWYLQNLGQGPELLIRYENEEAVDDSQLPKDRFSAERLKGVDSTLKIQPAELGDSAVYLCASSYRVTDTQYFGPGTRLTVL.

Here the CDR3 DNA reads TGTGCCAGCAGCCAATTTCCGGGACGCGATGAGCAGTTCTTC. As protein: CASSQFPGRDEQFF. The rearrangement uses TRBV27 and TRBJ2-1; either TRBD1 or TRBD2 may supply D (5 bases each). The CDR3 consists of 14 residues. Trimming cost V 6 bases and J 8 bases, with 17 bases left between them. CDR1 is MNHEY and CDR2 is SMNVEV in the germline V gene (reference sequence).

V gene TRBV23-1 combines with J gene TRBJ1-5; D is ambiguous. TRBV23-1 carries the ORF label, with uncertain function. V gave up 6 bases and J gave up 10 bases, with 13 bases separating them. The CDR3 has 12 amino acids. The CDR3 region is CASRRRGDPQHF. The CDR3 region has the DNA TGCGCCAGCAGACGGCGCGGTGACCCCCAGCATTTT.

In nucleotides, the CDR3 is TGTGCCAGCAGCTTAAGCGGGGGGCTCCTCCAAGAGACCCAGTACTTC. Encoded protein: CASSLSGGLLQETQYF. V and J are TRBV7-2 and TRBJ2-5, with 9 bases matching TRBD2. With 2 bases clipped from V and 1 base from J, the junction kept 5 bases outside the gene matches. Germline CDR1 is SGHTA and CDR2 is FQGNSA. This CDR3 spans 16 amino acids.

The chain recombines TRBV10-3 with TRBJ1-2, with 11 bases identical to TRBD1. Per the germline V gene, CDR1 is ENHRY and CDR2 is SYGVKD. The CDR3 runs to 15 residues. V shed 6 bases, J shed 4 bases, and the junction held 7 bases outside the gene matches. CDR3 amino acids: CAIRSGTGGIYGYTF. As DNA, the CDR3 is TGTGCCATCAGAAGCGGGACAGGGGGTATCTATGGCTACACCTTC.